The 15 T cell receptor beta chains below all came from one sample that was sequenced in a study of shared clonotypes between healthy human individuals. Sequencing used immunoSEQ multiplex PCR; TCRdb keeps in-frame clones, though not all of them. Among about 490,000 clones listed, approximately 80% were seen once. Material for sequencing was PBMCs. These receptors came from a woman in her 40s in good health. Some clones in this sample may be carry-over from other donors' samples.

In its sample, this clone was seen once. This chain connects TRBV27 to TRBJ1-2; 12 bases line up with TRBD1. The CDR3 sequence is 14 residues long. CDR1 and CDR2 (germline): MNHEY, SMNVEV (reference sequence). V lost 6 bases to trimming and J lost 7 bases; unmatched junction nucleotides: 6. The CDR3 DNA sequence: TGTGCCAGCAGCCCCGGGACAGGGGGCTTTGGCTACACCTTC. The encoded protein is CASSPGTGGFGYTF.

The rearrangement joins TRBV23-1 to TRBJ2-1; 12 bases map to TRBD1. TRBV23-1 is flagged as an ORF with uncertain function. The CDR3 is made up of 17 amino acids. Unmatched junction bases numbered 9, after V lost 2 bases and J lost 7 bases. The CDR3 region is CASSQAGQGAQRNEQFF. The DNA for the CDR3 is TGCGCCAGCAGTCAAGCGGGACAGGGGGCTCAAAGGAATGAGCAGTTCTTC.

The rearrangement uses TRBV2 and TRBJ1-4; the match to TRBD1 covers 7 bases. This CDR3 is built from 13 residues. The junction had 6 bases not matched to a gene; V was cut back by 6 bases and J by 8 bases. Per germline, CDR1 SNHLY and CDR2 FYNNEI. The CDR3 bases are TGTGCCAGCAGCAGGGGGAGAGGAGAAAAACTGTTTTTT. The encoded protein is CASSRGRGEKLFF.

This clone has more than one count but fewer than ten. V gene TRBV5-1 combines with J gene TRBJ2-5, with 11 bases fitting TRBD1. CDR1 is SGHRS and CDR2 is YFSETQ in the germline V gene. V was clipped by 2 bases and J by 4 bases; unmatched bases: 13. The length of the CDR3 is 18 residues. In DNA form, the CDR3 reads TGCGCCAGCAGCTTCCCCGGGACAGGGGGTGACGCAATAGAGACCCAGTACTTC. Protein product: CASSFPGTGGDAIETQYF.

The table lists this clone with many counts. The gene calls are TRBV2 and TRBJ2-7; TRBD2 matches 10 bases. Trimming removed 3 bases from V and 4 bases from J; junction bases left unmatched: 6. The CDR3 spans 15 residues. Germline CDR1 reads SNHLY; CDR2 reads FYNNEI. The DNA for the CDR3 is TGTGCCAGCAGTGAGTCAGCGGGAGGGGGATACGAGCAGTACTTC. Its protein is CASSESAGGGYEQYF.

The chain is built from TRBV4-2 and TRBJ1-6, with D tentatively TRBD1 (6 bases). V lost 5 bases to trimming and J lost 10 bases, with 18 bases between them. The CDR3 contains 15 residues. Germline V gene sequence: CDR1 LGHNA, CDR2 YNFKEQ. In DNA form, the CDR3 reads TGTGCCAGCAGCTTCCAGACAGGCCAAGCGTCACCCCTCCACTTT. Translation: CASSFQTGQASPLHF.

Here the CDR3 reads CASSLGTSGSRVQYF. CDR3 in DNA: TGCGCCAGCAGCTTGGGGACTAGCGGGAGTAGGGTGCAGTACTTC. The chain combines TRBV5-1 with TRBJ2-7; 13 positions agree with TRBD2. V lost 0 bases to trimming and J lost 9 bases; unmatched junction nucleotides: 6. The CDR3 is 15 residues long. The germline CDR1 and CDR2 sequences are SGHRS and YFSETQ.

This clone was observed a single time. V is TRBV6-5 and J is TRBJ2-1; 9 nucleotides agree with TRBD2. CDR1 is MNHEY and CDR2 is SVGAGI in the germline V gene. V lost 6 bases, J lost 7 bases, and 7 bases stayed unmatched. There are 14 residues in the CDR3. The CDR3, as DNA: TGTGCCAGCAGAAGGAAGCGGGAGGATAATGAGCAGTTCTTC. This codes for CASRRKREDNEQFF.

The chain combines TRBV27 with TRBJ1-2; the D gene is possibly TRBD1 (5 bases). V was pared by 2 bases and J by 4 bases, with 11 bases between. Germline CDR1 reads MNHEY; CDR2 reads SMNVEV (reference sequence). CDR3 length: 14 amino acids. CDR3 protein: CASSLRDGAYGYTF. CDR3 bases: TGTGCCAGCAGTTTACGCGACGGGGCCTATGGCTACACCTTC.

The rearrangement uses TRBV7-9 and TRBJ2-7; a possible D gene is TRBD2 (5 bases). Trimming took 4 bases from V and 3 from J, leaving 16 bases between them. The CDR3 extends over 15 amino acids. CDR1 and CDR2 (germline): SEHNR, FQNEAQ (reference sequence). The CDR3 coding sequence is TGTGCCAGCAGCTCGTTTTTGGAGCGGAACTACGAGCAGTACTTC. Translation gives CASSSFLERNYEQYF.

Concerning this clone itself: The DNA is left out, because the CDR3 cannot be placed on it with certainty; the CDR3 is given as TCRdb lists it. This sequence joins TRBV29-1 and TRBJ1-2. From germline, CDR1 is SQVTM and CDR2 ANQGSEA. The CDR3 spans 11 amino acids, including both terminal residues. CDR3 region: CSESSSYGCTF.

Worth noting for this clone: This likely stems from a read error, as it lies one base from a far larger clone. J is TRBJ1-1 and V is TRBV30; 7 bases align to TRBD1. The germline V gene has CDR1 GTSNPN and CDR2 SVGIG (reference sequence). The J segment lost 7 bases and the V segment lost 6 bases, leaving 11 bases of the junction unmatched. This CDR3 is 13 amino acids long. The CDR3 spells CACDGPRGFEAFF. CDR3 bases: TGTGCCTGTGACGGACCCAGGGGGTTTGAAGCTTTCTTT.

This sequence joins TRBV5-6 and TRBJ1-2; TRBD1 is a possible D gene (6 bases). This CDR3 comprises 14 residues. Germline assignment: CDR1 SGHDT and CDR2 YYEEEE. The V end was cut by 4 bases, the J end by 4 bases, with 14 bases between. CDR3 in amino acids: CASSPQGLGYGYTF. In DNA, the CDR3 is TGTGCCAGCAGCCCACAGGGCCTGGGCTATGGCTACACCTTC.

The V gene is TRBV18, the J gene TRBJ2-5; 7 bases match TRBD1. V was clipped by 2 bases and J by 5 bases; unmatched bases: 8. The CDR3 runs 15 residues. Germline-derived CDR1 and CDR2 are KGHSH and LQKENI. CDR3 residues: CASSPSTGSRETQYF. The CDR3 coding sequence is TGTGCCAGCTCACCATCGACAGGGTCCCGGGAGACCCAGTACTTC.

The sample holds one count of this clone. The chain employs TRBV7-8 and TRBJ1-2; D call uncertain. Trimming took off 1 base at V and 8 bases at J, with 8 bases between the two ends. Germline V lookup: CDR1 SGHVS, CDR2 FQNEAQ. The CDR3 consists of 12 residues. CDR3 nucleotides: TGTGCCAGCAGCTTAGAGGGTGGCGGCTACACCTTC. Protein sequence: CASSLEGGGYTF.